The 29 T cell receptor beta chains reported below all come from one sample, sequenced in a study of CD8 T cells in ankylosing spondylitis. TCRdb fed the 5' RACE reads into MiXCR, producing one record per CDR3 protein. The sample includes roughly 170,000 distinct CDR3 sequences, approximately 9% of them seen just once. The material sequenced was blood, either unsorted or a sorted T cell fraction (not recorded which). Every receptor here comes from a female donor with ankylosing spondylitis or in good health (not recorded which).

This clonotype was observed many times. The V call is TRBV4-3, the J call TRBJ1-5, with D uncertain. The CDR3 extends over 15 amino acids. The germline V gene has CDR1 LGHNA and CDR2 YSLEER. Between the trimmed V and J ends, which lost 4 bases and 2 bases, there was a span of 12 bases. CDR3 coding DNA: TGCGCCAGCAGCCCCGAGGCCCTCGGCAATCAGCCCCAGCATTTT. Translated: CASSPEALGNQPQHF.

This chain links TRBV9 with TRBJ2-7, with 8 nucleotides matching TRBD1. Germline CDR1 and CDR2: SGDLS and YYNGEE. V lost 4 bases, J lost 3 bases, and 12 bases stayed unmatched. The CDR3 contains 16 residues. The CDR3 coding sequence is TGTGCCAGCAGCCCGGGGACAGGCAGGGGCGGCTACGAGCAGTACTTC. This translates into CASSPGTGRGGYEQYF.

The gene calls are TRBV11-2 and TRBJ2-5; 9 positions match TRBD2. Per the germline V gene, CDR1 is SGHAT and CDR2 is FQNNGV. Trimming cost V 4 bases and J 2 bases; bases outside gene matches: 14. CDR3 size: 18 residues. CDR3 DNA: TGTGCCAGCAGCTACACCCCGGGACTAGCTCCCCGTCAAGAGACCCAGTACTTC. Residues: CASSYTPGLAPRQETQYF.

The chain has TRBV6-1 and TRBJ2-7; D might be TRBD1 (5 bases). V dropped 7 bases and J dropped 5 bases, with 21 bases sitting between them. Germline V gene data show CDR1 as MNHNS and CDR2 as SASEGT. This CDR3 contains 15 residues. Here the CDR3 reads CASTITMQGGHEQYF. For the CDR3, the DNA is TGTGCCAGCACCATTACGATGCAGGGCGGCCACGAGCAGTACTTC.

This clonotype occurred many times. The chain recombines TRBV6-2 or TRBV6-3 with TRBJ1-1; perhaps TRBD1 as D (6 bases). Trimming pared 6 bases from V and 7 bases from J, leaving 12 bases between. This CDR3 comprises 12 residues. Germline V gives CDR1 MNHEY, CDR2 SVGEGT. The CDR3 sequence: CASSLWDNEAFF. CDR3 in DNA: TGTGCCAGCAGCCTCTGGGACAATGAAGCTTTCTTT.

J is TRBJ2-7 and V is TRBV20-1; D possibly corresponds to TRBD2 (5 bases). The germline V gene encodes CDR1 DFQATT and CDR2 SNEGSKA (reference sequence). The CDR3 contains 13 residues. V lost 0 bases to trimming and J lost 7 bases, with 13 bases between them. CDR3 bases: TGCAGTGCTAGAGACCACGGAGGAGTGGAGCAGTACTTC. Its translation: CSARDHGGVEQYF.

V is TRBV23-1 and J is TRBJ2-2; D may match TRBD1 or TRBD2 (5 bases each). TRBV23-1 counts as an open reading frame of uncertain function. The CDR3 runs 15 residues. V lost 10 bases and J lost 3, with 18 bases in between. Here the CDR3 reads CANQTGTADTGELFF. Here the CDR3 DNA reads TGCGCCAACCAAACCGGGACCGCCGACACCGGGGAGCTGTTTTTT.

V gene TRBV7-9 combines with J gene TRBJ2-1; tentatively, D is TRBD1 (6 bases). Trimming stripped 6 bases from V and 2 bases from J, with 14 bases between. The CDR3 is made up of 15 amino acids. CDR1 and CDR2 (germline): SEHNR, FQNEAQ (reference sequence). The DNA of the CDR3 is TGTGCCAGCAGGCCTACAGGGAGCCCCTACAATGAGCAGTTCTTC. Its protein product is CASRPTGSPYNEQFF.

The chain combines TRBV6-1 with TRBJ2-1; 10 bases agree with TRBD2. V trimming: 7 bases; J trimming: 9 bases; junction bases outside the gene matches: 9. This CDR3 is built from 14 residues. Germline CDR1 and CDR2: MNHNS and SASEGT. This CDR3 reads CASNPGVAGGEQFF. In DNA, the CDR3 is TGTGCCAGCAATCCCGGGGTAGCGGGAGGTGAGCAGTTCTTC.

The rearrangement uses TRBV12-3 or TRBV12-4 and TRBJ1-2; 9 nucleotides match TRBD1. Trimming took 6 bases from V and 4 from J; bases not matched to a gene: 12. The CDR3 totals 16 residues. In DNA, the CDR3 is TGTGCCAGCAGCCCATTTGCCGGGACAGGGTCCTATGGCTACACCTTC. As protein: CASSPFAGTGSYGYTF.

This clonotype was counted only a few times. The chain recombines TRBV12-3 or TRBV12-4 with TRBJ2-7; maybe TRBD2 (5 bases). Trimming shortened V by 5 bases and J by 7 bases, and 15 bases separated the two germline ends. The CDR3 has 13 residues. The CDR3 sequence is CASSRGLSNEQYF. CDR3 in DNA: TGTGCCAGCAGTCGCGGGCTGTCTAATGAGCAGTACTTC.

This clonotype was detected only a few times. The CDR3 coding sequence is TGCAGCGGGGAGGCCTCCTACAATGAGCAGTTCTTC. It is translated as CSGEASYNEQFF. This rearrangement joins TRBV29-1 to TRBJ2-1, with a weak D call TRBD2 (6 bases). Trimming removed 7 bases at V and 0 bases at J, with 7 bases between. This CDR3 has 12 amino acids. Per germline, CDR1 SQVTM and CDR2 ANQGSEA.

This clonotype was detected only a few times. J is TRBJ2-1 and V is TRBV6-5; TRBD2 agrees at 9 bases. The CDR3 consists of 15 residues. From germline, CDR1 is MNHEY and CDR2 SVGAGI. V was pared by 0 bases and J by 15 bases, with 12 bases of the junction left unmatched. In DNA, the CDR3 is TGTGCCAGCAGTTACTCGATGTCTAGCGGGAAGGGACGGTTCTTC. This codes for CASSYSMSSGKGRFF.

This clonotype was recorded at least ten times. V gene TRBV5-8 combines with J gene TRBJ1-5, with 9 positions matching TRBD1. V lost 0 bases, J lost 6 bases, and 7 bases stayed unmatched. Germline V gene lookup returns CDR1 SGHTS and CDR2 YDEGEE. The CDR3 extends over 16 amino acids. For the CDR3, the DNA is TGTGCCAGCAGCTTGGAGACGACAGGGGGAGGTCAGCCCCAGCATTTT. Its translation: CASSLETTGGGQPQHF.

The rearrangement links TRBV4-3 to TRBJ2-3, with 7 bases fitting TRBD2. The CDR3 contains 16 residues. The V gene's germline CDR1 is LGHNA and CDR2 YSLEER. The trim removed 2 bases at V and 3 bases at J, leaving 8 bases unmatched. The CDR3 loop is CASSQRAGVTTDTQYF. In DNA form, the CDR3 reads TGCGCCAGCAGCCAACGGGCGGGAGTTACTACAGATACGCAGTATTTT.

There are a few counts of this clonotype. This chain links TRBV6-2 or TRBV6-3 with TRBJ1-1, with D perhaps TRBD1 (6 bases). The CDR3 extends over 16 amino acids. The V gene lost 0 bases and the J gene lost 7 bases, with 18 bases spanning the gap. CDR1 is MNHEY and CDR2 is SVGEGT in the germline V gene. DNA of the CDR3: TGTGCCAGCAGTTACTCGATTAGTCAACAGGGCAATGAAGCTTTCTTT. Its protein product is CASSYSISQQGNEAFF.

The DNA for the CDR3 is TGTGCCAGCAGCCAAGCTAACTCGTGGGGACTAGCGGGAAAGGCAGATACGCAGTATTTT. Protein product: CASSQANSWGLAGKADTQYF. The chain has TRBV4-2 and TRBJ2-3; 13 bases map to TRBD2. CDR3 length: 20 residues. Unmatched junction bases numbered 14, after V lost 1 base and J lost 4 bases. CDR1 and CDR2 from the germline V gene are LGHNA and YNFKEQ.

This clonotype has ten or more counts. V and J are TRBV12-3 or TRBV12-4 and TRBJ1-1, with D tentatively TRBD1 (6 bases). V lost 7 bases, J lost 0 bases, and 15 bases lay in between. The CDR3 runs 15 residues. CDR3 sequence (DNA): TGTGCCAGCACCATGGGGGCAGGGATGAACACTGAAGCTTTCTTT. Amino acid sequence: CASTMGAGMNTEAFF.

The chain links TRBV9 to TRBJ2-7; 7 bases align to TRBD2. With 0 bases clipped from V and 2 bases from J, the junction kept 2 bases outside the gene matches. Germline V gives CDR1 SGDLS, CDR2 YYNGEE. The CDR3 loop spans 14 amino acids. CDR3 nucleotides: TGTGCCAGCAGCGTAGGCGGGAGTCCCTACGAGCAGTACTTC. Protein: CASSVGGSPYEQYF.

This clonotype came up many times. The CDR3 region is CASSQEPENTGELFF. CDR3 nucleotides: TGCGCCAGCAGCCAAGAGCCAGAGAACACCGGGGAGCTGTTTTTT. The rearrangement joins TRBV4-3 to TRBJ2-2; D is unclear. Germline loops: CDR1 LGHNA, CDR2 YSLEER. V lost 0 bases to trimming and J lost 1 base, with 6 bases between them. The CDR3 runs 15 residues.

The CDR3 here is CAIERTGESNQPQHF. CDR3 DNA sequence: TGTGCCATCGAGAGGACAGGGGAGTCTAATCAGCCCCAGCATTTT. V is TRBV10-3 and J is TRBJ1-5, with TRBD1 matching 9 bases. This CDR3 is built from 15 residues. The V and J ends lost 8 bases and 4 bases, in that order; junction bases with no gene match: 9. CDR1 is ENHRY, CDR2 SYGVKD, per germline.

This chain connects TRBV13 to TRBJ2-5, with a tentative D call TRBD1 (7 bases). V gave up 5 bases and J gave up 4 bases, with 14 bases separating them. Germline V gives CDR1 PRHDT, CDR2 FYEKMQ (reference sequence). The CDR3 length is 14 residues. This CDR3 reads CASSPGGSGETQYF. The DNA of the CDR3 is TGTGCCAGCAGCCCAGGGGGGTCCGGAGAGACCCAGTACTTC.

This clonotype has only a few counts. The chain links TRBV20-1 to TRBJ2-5, with 10 bases lining up with TRBD2. V was pared by 6 bases and J by 2 bases, with 6 bases of the junction left unmatched. Germline V gene data show CDR1 as DFQATT and CDR2 as SNEGSKA (reference sequence). The CDR3 covers 14 residues. The CDR3 reads CSAGGTSEQETQYF. CDR3 in DNA: TGCAGTGCCGGGGGGACTAGCGAACAAGAGACCCAGTACTTC.

This clonotype was found a few times. This chain links TRBV7-7 with TRBJ2-2; D gene unclear. Trimming took off 2 bases at V and 6 bases at J, with 10 bases between the two ends. This CDR3 spans 14 amino acids. From germline, CDR1 is SSHAT and CDR2 FNYEAQ (reference sequence). The CDR3 protein is CASSLTPSSGELFF. The CDR3 DNA is TGTGCCAGCAGCTTAACCCCCTCGTCCGGGGAGCTGTTTTTT.

This chain connects TRBV19 to TRBJ2-7, with 7 bases identical to TRBD2. V was clipped by 5 bases and J by 3 bases; unmatched bases: 7. Germline-derived CDR1 and CDR2 are LNHDA and SQIVND (reference sequence). The CDR3 is made up of 14 amino acids. The CDR3 is CASSSRLAFYEQYF. CDR3 sequence (DNA): TGTGCCAGTAGTTCCAGACTAGCTTTCTACGAGCAGTACTTC.

The chain joins TRBV27 to TRBJ1-4, with TRBD1 matching over 9 bases. The CDR3 totals 14 residues. V dropped 3 bases and J dropped 6; count of bases not matched to a gene: 2. Germline V gene data show CDR1 as MNHEY and CDR2 as SMNVEV (reference sequence). In DNA, the CDR3 is TGTGCCAGCAGTTTGGGGACAGGGTATGAAAAACTGTTTTTT. Its translation: CASSLGTGYEKLFF.

A few counts support this clonotype. The chain couples TRBV6-1 to TRBJ2-5; the D gene is possibly TRBD2 (5 bases). Germline V gene sequence: CDR1 MNHNS, CDR2 SASEGT. V lost 5 bases and J lost 5, with 24 bases in between. This CDR3 contains 17 residues. CDR3 sequence reads: CASSPSRRPLFRETQYF. The CDR3 DNA is TGTGCCAGCAGTCCCTCTCGGAGGCCCCTCTTCAGGGAGACCCAGTACTTC.

V is TRBV9 and J is TRBJ2-5; possible D gene TRBD2, 5 bases. The CDR3 has 14 amino acids. V was pared by 3 bases and J by 3 bases, with 12 bases between. Germline V gene lookup returns CDR1 SGDLS and CDR2 YYNGEE. The CDR3 sequence is CASSASGTKETQYF. The CDR3 DNA reads as TGTGCCAGCAGCGCAAGCGGCACCAAAGAGACCCAGTACTTC.

The chain has TRBV14 and TRBJ2-1; no definite D call. Trimming took off 5 bases at V and 0 bases at J, with 20 bases between the two ends. The CDR3 sequence is 18 residues long. CDR1 is SGHDN, CDR2 FVKESK, per germline. The CDR3 sequence is CASSSYRPHISSYNEQFF. CDR3 DNA sequence: TGTGCCAGCAGCTCGTACCGGCCCCATATCAGCTCCTACAATGAGCAGTTCTTC.